The 20 T cell receptor beta chains below all came from one sample that was sequenced in a study of blood T cell repertoires in COVID-19 (dated by TCRdb to the early 2020s). The library was obtained by the immunoSEQ multiplex PCR assay. TCRdb provides this immuneACCESS table in a form limited to in-frame rearrangements. Some clones are lacking; in checked studies, under half of them reflect an unresolved V gene, and why the rest are absent is not known. This sample is represented by nearly 200,000 clones; 80% to 90% of them were singletons. The ten most abundant clones make up around 21% of the sample. The sequenced sample was peripheral blood. These receptors all come from a human donor in a cohort sampled during active COVID-19.

The chain uses TRBV7-6 and TRBJ2-5, with a tentative D call TRBD1 (5 bases). This CDR3 region has 15 residues. Germline CDR1 and CDR2: SGHVS and FNYEAQ. The V end lost 2 bases, the J end lost 6 bases, and 16 bases lay between the germline ends. The CDR3 here is CASSLRQGFVQTQYF. The CDR3 DNA reads as TGTGCCAGCAGCTTAAGGCAGGGATTCGTGCAGACCCAGTACTTC.

This clone was counted a single time. The V gene is TRBV9, the J gene TRBJ2-3; TRBD2 might be the D (7 bases). V lost 7 bases and J 0 bases, leaving 21 bases between the germline ends. The CDR3 runs to 17 residues. The germline V gene has CDR1 SGDLS and CDR2 YYNGEE. This CDR3 reads CASASGGQPLSTDTQYF. CDR3 DNA: TGTGCCAGCGCTAGCGGTGGACAGCCCCTTAGCACAGATACGCAGTATTTT.

The chain's CDR3 is CASSEASEGYGYTF. The CDR3 DNA is TGTGCCAGCAGTGAGGCTTCCGAGGGCTATGGCTACACCTTC. The V gene is TRBV6-4, the J gene TRBJ1-2; D not certain. The CDR3 spans 14 residues. Germline CDR1 MRHNA, CDR2 SNTAGT. Between the trimmed V and J ends, which lost 3 bases and 4 bases, there was a span of 12 bases.

This clone was seen a few times. The CDR3 reads CASSQQGRVYGYTF. Written as DNA, the CDR3 is TGTGCCAGCAGTCAGCAGGGGCGAGTCTATGGCTACACCTTC. J is TRBJ1-2 and V is TRBV13; weak D call: TRBD1 (6 bases). The CDR3 covers 14 residues. Trimming removed 6 bases from V and 4 bases from J, with 15 bases in between. Germline CDR1 reads PRHDT; CDR2 reads FYEKMQ (reference sequence).

The chain couples TRBV3-1 (or the pseudogene TRBV3-2) to TRBJ2-7, with TRBD2 matching 7 bases. Germline loops: CDR1 LGHDT, CDR2 YNNKEL (reference sequence). V lost 0 bases, J lost 5 bases, and 7 bases stayed unmatched. This CDR3 region has 15 residues. CDR3 DNA sequence: TGTGCCAGCAGCCAAGAGGCGGGAGTCAGTAACGAGCAGTACTTC. It is translated as CASSQEAGVSNEQYF.

The chain employs TRBV7-9 and TRBJ2-3, with 9 bases that match TRBD2. V lost 4 bases, J lost 5 bases, and 10 bases stayed unmatched. Germline lookup yields CDR1 SEHNR and CDR2 FQNEAQ (reference sequence). The CDR3 runs to 16 residues. The CDR3 sequence is CASSSTVAGVRDTQYF. CDR3 nucleotide sequence: TGTGCCAGCAGCTCAACCGTAGCGGGAGTACGAGATACGCAGTATTTT.

The table lists this clone with a count of one. The V call is TRBV24-1, the J call TRBJ2-1; 9 bases line up with TRBD1. V shed 3 bases and J 16 bases; nucleotides not matched to a gene: 6. This CDR3 comprises 12 residues. The germline V gene has CDR1 KGHDR and CDR2 SFDVKD. The CDR3 sequence: CATSDPGQGRFF. The CDR3 DNA sequence: TGTGCCACCAGTGATCCGGGACAGGGTCGATTCTTC.

The rearrangement uses TRBV24-1 and TRBJ1-3; D not resolved. Germline CDR1 and CDR2: KGHDR and SFDVKD. Between the trimmed V and J ends, which lost 2 bases and 7 bases, there was a span of 8 bases. The CDR3 totals 13 residues. The CDR3 spells CATSDSGRNTIYF. CDR3 DNA: TGTGCCACCAGTGATTCGGGGAGGAACACCATATATTTT.

V usage is TRBV5-1 and J usage is TRBJ1-4, with TRBD1 matching over 7 bases. J gave up 5 bases and V 5 bases, and 3 bases lay outside the gene matches. The CDR3 is made up of 13 amino acids. Germline CDR1 is SGHRS and CDR2 is YFSETQ. The DNA of the CDR3 is TGCGCCAGCAGAATGACAGGGAATGAAAAACTGTTTTTT. Translating gives CASRMTGNEKLFF.

This chain uses TRBV10-3 with TRBJ2-3; D is possibly TRBD2 (7 bases). Germline-derived CDR1 and CDR2 are ENHRY and SYGVKD. V lost 4 bases and J 8 bases, leaving 28 bases between the germline ends. The CDR3 is made up of 18 amino acids. CDR3 bases: TGTGCCATCAGTGCACAACGGGCGCGGGGGCTCGGTTCGGGTACGCAGTATTTT. Its translation: CAISAQRARGLGSGTQYF.

This chain joins TRBV6-5 and TRBJ1-1, with D maybe TRBD1 (5 bases). V lost 7 bases to trimming and J lost 4 bases, with 13 bases between them. In germline, CDR1 is MNHEY, CDR2 SVGAGI. The CDR3 sequence is 13 residues long. In DNA, the CDR3 is TGTGCCAGCAACCGGTTCCAGGGCACTGAAGCTTTCTTT. Its protein product is CASNRFQGTEAFF.

The gene calls are TRBV20-1 and TRBJ2-7; D unclear. The CDR3 loop spans 11 amino acids. V was cut by 4 bases and J by 2 bases, with 6 bases left in between. Germline V lookup: CDR1 DFQATT, CDR2 SNEGSKA (reference sequence). The CDR3 DNA follows: TGCAGTGCTACAGACACCTACGAGCAGTACTTC. Protein product: CSATDTYEQYF.

CDR3 sequence: CASRTEGQVPEAFF. The CDR3 DNA reads TGTGCCAGCAGAACCGAGGGACAGGTCCCTGAAGCTTTCTTT. The chain links TRBV9 to TRBJ1-1, with 8 bases lining up with TRBD1. From germline, CDR1 is SGDLS and CDR2 YYNGEE. The CDR3 is 14 residues long. J was trimmed by 6 bases and V by 5 bases; bases with no gene match: 9.

This chain connects TRBV3-1 (or the pseudogene TRBV3-2) to TRBJ2-2; TRBD1 is a possible D gene (6 bases). CDR1 and CDR2 (germline): LGHDT, YNNKEL (reference sequence). V was pared by 5 bases and J by 4 bases, with 14 bases between. CDR3 length: 15 amino acids. The CDR3 loop reads CASSRSRGGTGELFF. CDR3 nucleotides: TGTGCCAGCAGCAGGTCCAGAGGGGGCACCGGGGAGCTGTTTTTT.

The chain recombines TRBV19 with TRBJ2-1, with 7 bases identical to TRBD1. V trimming: 8 bases; J trimming: 11 bases; junction bases outside the gene matches: 9. The germline CDR1 and CDR2 sequences are LNHDA and SQIVND (reference sequence). This CDR3 comprises 12 residues. CDR3 residues: CASGQDIQKQFF. For the CDR3, the DNA is TGTGCCAGTGGACAGGATATTCAAAAGCAGTTCTTC.

The V and J genes are TRBV19 and TRBJ2-3; 9 bases map to TRBD2. Germline trimming cut 7 bases from V and 2 bases from J; bases unmatched to any gene: 16. The CDR3 contains 18 residues. Germline loops: CDR1 LNHDA, CDR2 SQIVND (reference sequence). CDR3 nucleotides: TGTGCCAGTAATAGGTACGGGGGAGCTAGCGGGGTCACAGATACGCAGTATTTT. Translated, it gives CASNRYGGASGVTDTQYF. Variable domain in full (rest from reference TRBV19 and TRBJ2-3): DGGITQSPKYLFRKEGQNVTLSCEQNLNHDAMYWYRQDPGQGLRLIYYSQIVNDFQKGDIAEGYSVSREKKESFPLTVTSAQKNPTAFYLCASNRYGGASGVTDTQYFGPGTRLTVL.

V is TRBV19 and J is TRBJ1-3; 11 positions match TRBD1. The CDR3 length is 16 residues. V shed 5 bases and J 15 bases; nucleotides not matched to a gene: 18. Looked up from germline, CDR1 is LNHDA and CDR2 is SQIVND (reference sequence). CDR3 DNA: TGTGCCAGTAGTGCCTCCGCCGGGACAGGGGGTGTTGGTCAATATTTT. Its protein product is CASSASAGTGGVGQYF.

V gene TRBV5-1 combines with J gene TRBJ1-2; unclear D gene. This CDR3 is 14 amino acids long. The germline CDR1 and CDR2 sequences are SGHRS and YFSETQ. Trimming cost V 3 bases and J 7 bases, with 16 bases left between them. The chain's CDR3 is CASSSQGPSGGYTF. As DNA, the CDR3 is TGCGCCAGCAGCTCCCAAGGCCCTTCGGGTGGCTACACCTTC.

This clone has a handful of counts. Written as DNA, the CDR3 is TGTGCCAGCAGTGAAGTAGGGGGACAGTACGAGCAGTACGTC. Translated: CASSEVGGQYEQYV. The chain links TRBV6-1 to TRBJ2-7, with TRBD1 identical over 7 bases. Germline CDR1 is MNHNS and CDR2 is SASEGT. The trim removed 1 base at V and 4 bases at J, leaving 4 bases unmatched. This CDR3 has 14 residues.

The rearrangement links TRBV28 to TRBJ2-1, with 8 bases fitting TRBD1. V trimming: 3 bases; J trimming: 0 bases; junction bases outside the gene matches: 10. Germline assignment: CDR1 MDHEN and CDR2 SYDVKM. The CDR3 runs 18 residues. Written as DNA, the CDR3 is TGTGCCAGCAGTTTTCCGCCAGGGGGCTCTTTCTCCTACAATGAGCAGTTCTTC. Translated: CASSFPPGGSFSYNEQFF.